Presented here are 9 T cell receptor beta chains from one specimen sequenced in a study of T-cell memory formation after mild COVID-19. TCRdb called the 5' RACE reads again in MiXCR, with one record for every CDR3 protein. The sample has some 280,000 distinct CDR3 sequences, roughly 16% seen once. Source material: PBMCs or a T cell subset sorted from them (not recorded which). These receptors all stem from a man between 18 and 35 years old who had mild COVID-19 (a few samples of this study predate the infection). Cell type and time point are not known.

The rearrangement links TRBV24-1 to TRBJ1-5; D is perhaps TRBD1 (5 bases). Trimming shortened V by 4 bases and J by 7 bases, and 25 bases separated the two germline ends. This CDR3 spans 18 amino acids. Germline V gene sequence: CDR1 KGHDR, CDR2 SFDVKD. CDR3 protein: CATSDYGTGVEGWQPQHF. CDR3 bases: TGTGCCACCAGTGACTACGGCACCGGGGTGGAGGGGTGGCAGCCCCAGCATTTT.

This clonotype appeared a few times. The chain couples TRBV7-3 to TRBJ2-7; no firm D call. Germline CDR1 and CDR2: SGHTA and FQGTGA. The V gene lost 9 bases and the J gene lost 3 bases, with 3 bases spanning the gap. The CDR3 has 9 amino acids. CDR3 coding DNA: TGTGCCAGTAACTACGAGCAGTACGTC. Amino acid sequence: CASNYEQYV.

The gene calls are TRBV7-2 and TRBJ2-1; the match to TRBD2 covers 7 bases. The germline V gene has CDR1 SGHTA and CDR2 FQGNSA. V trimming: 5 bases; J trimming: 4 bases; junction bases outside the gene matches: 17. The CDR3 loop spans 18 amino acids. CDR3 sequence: CASSLRGVDYIGYNEQFF. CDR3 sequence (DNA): TGTGCCAGCAGCCTCCGGGGGGTAGACTACATAGGTTACAATGAGCAGTTCTTC.

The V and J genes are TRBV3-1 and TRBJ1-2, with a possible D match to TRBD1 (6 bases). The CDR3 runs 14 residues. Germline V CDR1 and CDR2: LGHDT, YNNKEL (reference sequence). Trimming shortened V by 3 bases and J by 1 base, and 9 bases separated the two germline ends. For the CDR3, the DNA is TGTGCCAGCAGCCAGAGGACAGTTAACTATGGCTACACCTTC. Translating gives CASSQRTVNYGYTF.

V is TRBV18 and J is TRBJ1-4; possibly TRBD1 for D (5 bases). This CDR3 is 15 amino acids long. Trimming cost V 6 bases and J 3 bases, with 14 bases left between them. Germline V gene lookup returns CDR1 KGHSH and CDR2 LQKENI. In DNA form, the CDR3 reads TGTGCCAGCTCCTCCCGGGACGGCCCTAATGAAAAACTGTTTTTT. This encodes CASSSRDGPNEKLFF.

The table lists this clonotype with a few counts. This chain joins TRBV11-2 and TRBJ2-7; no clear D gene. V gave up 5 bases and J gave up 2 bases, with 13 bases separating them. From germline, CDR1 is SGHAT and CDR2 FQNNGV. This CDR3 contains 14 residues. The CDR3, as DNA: TGTGCCAGCAGCCCCCAGGCGACAACCTACGAGCAGTACTTC. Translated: CASSPQATTYEQYF. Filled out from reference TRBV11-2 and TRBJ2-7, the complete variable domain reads EAGVAQSPRYKIIEKRQSVAFWCNPISGHATLYWYQQILGQGPKLLIQFQNNGVVDDSQLPKDRFSAERLKGVDSTLKIQPAKLEDSAVYLCASSPQATTYEQYFGPGTRLTVT.

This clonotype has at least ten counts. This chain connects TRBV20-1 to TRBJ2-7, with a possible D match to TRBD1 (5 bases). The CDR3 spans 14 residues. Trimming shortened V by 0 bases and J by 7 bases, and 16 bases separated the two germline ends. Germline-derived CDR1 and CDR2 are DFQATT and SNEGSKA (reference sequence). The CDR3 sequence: CSARDALGPGEQYF. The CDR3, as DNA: TGCAGTGCTAGAGACGCCCTTGGACCAGGGGAGCAGTACTTC.

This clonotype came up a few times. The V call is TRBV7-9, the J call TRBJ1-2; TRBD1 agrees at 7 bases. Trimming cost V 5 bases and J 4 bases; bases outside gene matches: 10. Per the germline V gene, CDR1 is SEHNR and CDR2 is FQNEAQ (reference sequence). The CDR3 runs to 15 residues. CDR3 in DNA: TGTGCCAGCAGCCCCGCCGGGACAGAATTCTATGGCTACACCTTC. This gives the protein CASSPAGTEFYGYTF.

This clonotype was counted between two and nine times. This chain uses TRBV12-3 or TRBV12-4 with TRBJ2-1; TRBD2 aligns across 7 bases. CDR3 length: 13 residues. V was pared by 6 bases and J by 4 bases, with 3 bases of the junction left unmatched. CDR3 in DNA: TGTGCCAGCAGCCTACTAGCGTACAATGAGCAGTTCTTC. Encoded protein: CASSLLAYNEQFF.